Here is one T cell receptor (beta chain) with its context. This record comes from a study of cytomegalovirus exposure and HLA in healthy donors. The PCR employed 60 Vbeta primers together with 13 Jbeta primers. The method was immunoSEQ multiplex PCR; TCRdb's version includes in-frame clones alone and lacks a portion of them. The table includes 150,000 or so clones, roughly 72% detected once. The TCR comes from a young man in good health and CMV-seronegative. The sequencing input was PBMCs.

The CDR3 nucleotides read TGCGCCAGCAGTGAGGGCCGGGTCTTACGGTCACCCCTCCACTTT. Amino acid sequence: CASSEGRVLRSPLHF. The chain combines TRBV10-1 with TRBJ1-6; D call uncertain. V lost 2 bases, J lost 10 bases, and 15 bases lay in between. There are 15 residues in the CDR3. Germline V gene sequence: CDR1 WNHNN, CDR2 SYGVQD (reference sequence).